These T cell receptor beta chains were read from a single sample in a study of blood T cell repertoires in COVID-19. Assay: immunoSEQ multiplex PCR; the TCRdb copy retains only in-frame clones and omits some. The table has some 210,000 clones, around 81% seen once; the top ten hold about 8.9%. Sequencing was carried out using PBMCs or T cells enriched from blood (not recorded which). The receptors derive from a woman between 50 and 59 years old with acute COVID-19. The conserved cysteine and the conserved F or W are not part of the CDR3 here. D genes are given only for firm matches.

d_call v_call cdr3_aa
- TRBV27 ASSLERGPAWANVLT
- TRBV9 ASSDGHQDYEQY
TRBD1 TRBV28 ASSRTGFNSPLH
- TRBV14 ASSQGVITEAF
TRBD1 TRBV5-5 ASSLAGGYGYT
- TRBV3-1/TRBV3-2 ASSQDRGGPTYGYT
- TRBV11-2 ASSLGQGRTDTQY
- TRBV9 ASSKALGIETQY
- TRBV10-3 AIRSGLGNTEAF
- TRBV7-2 ASSFAGVRGETQY
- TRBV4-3 ASSQGNSFGANVLT
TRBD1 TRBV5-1 ASSADRGSDGYT
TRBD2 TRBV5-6 ASLRLAAEETQY
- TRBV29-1 SVENSRTTQETQY
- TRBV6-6 ASSQKAGTSYEQY
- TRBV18 ASSPGRFNEQF